The 32 T cell receptor beta chains presented below share a single source sample, sequenced in a study of radiation and T cells in renal cell carcinoma. Here immunoSEQ multiplex PCR was the method, and the copy in TCRdb shows in-frame clones only, minus some. The sample gives 130,000 to 150,000 clones, roughly 88% of which show up once; around 11% is in the top ten. Documented time point: baseline pretreatment blood. Treatment noted: 15 Gy SBRT to primary tumor, nephrectomy 4 weeks later. Sequenced here: blood, sampled from a patient whose treatment included radiotherapy and nephrectomy. These receptors were obtained from a woman between 45 and 65 years old with renal cell carcinoma.

J is TRBJ2-1 and V is TRBV6-4; D unclear. Germline V gives CDR1 MRHNA, CDR2 SNTAGT. V was pared by 2 bases and J by 7 bases, with 9 bases between. This CDR3 has 13 amino acids. The CDR3 sequence: CASSDNRGNEQFF. The CDR3 DNA sequence: TGTGCCAGCAGTGACAACCGAGGAAATGAGCAGTTCTTC.

This rearrangement joins TRBV30 to TRBJ1-2; D is unresolved. The CDR3 covers 11 residues. Trimming stripped 4 bases from V and 8 bases from J, with 11 bases between. CDR1 is GTSNPN, CDR2 SVGIG, per germline (reference sequence). The CDR3, as DNA: TGTGCCTGGAACCTTTCTGGGGGCTACACCTTC. It yields the protein CAWNLSGGYTF.

A note on this clone: The germline gene is not matched at one end of the junction; a read error may be the cause. The gene calls are TRBV5-4 and TRBJ1-1; 7 positions match TRBD1. Looked up from germline, CDR1 is SGHNT and CDR2 is YYREEE (reference sequence). The CDR3 has 15 amino acids. The chain's CDR3 is CASRLDRSMNTEAFF. The DNA for the CDR3 is TGTGCCAGCAGATTGGACAGGAGCATGAACACTGAAGCTTTCTTT.

V usage is TRBV5-1 and J usage is TRBJ1-4; no reliable D call. This CDR3 has 17 amino acids. Germline V gene data show CDR1 as SGHRS and CDR2 as YFSETQ. The V end was cut by 0 bases, the J end by 0 bases, with 12 bases between. CDR3 in DNA: TGCGCCAGCAGCTTGGGAACTGGCACAGCAACTAATGAAAAACTGTTTTTT. This sequence encodes CASSLGTGTATNEKLFF.

The chain recombines TRBV5-4 with TRBJ2-3; TRBD2 matches 9 bases. CDR3 length: 14 residues. From germline, CDR1 is SGHNT and CDR2 YYREEE (reference sequence). Germline trimming cut 4 bases from V and 6 bases from J; bases unmatched to any gene: 6. In DNA, the CDR3 is TGTGCCAGCAGCGCAGGACTAGCGCCTGATACGCAGTATTTT. This encodes CASSAGLAPDTQYF.

V is TRBV19 and J is TRBJ1-4; D is ambiguous. The CDR3 runs 16 residues. Trimming took 5 bases from V and 0 from J, leaving 13 bases between them. Germline CDR1 and CDR2: LNHDA and SQIVND (reference sequence). The DNA of the CDR3 is TGTGCCAGTAGTCCTCGGACGGTTGCAACTAATGAAAAACTGTTTTTT. Translating it yields CASSPRTVATNEKLFF. The whole variable domain, remainder taken from reference TRBV19 and TRBJ1-4, is DGGITQSPKYLFRKEGQNVTLSCEQNLNHDAMYWYRQDPGQGLRLIYYSQIVNDFQKGDIAEGYSVSREKKESFPLTVTSAQKNPTAFYLCASSPRTVATNEKLFFGSGTQLSVL.

This rearrangement joins TRBV15 to TRBJ2-2; a possible D gene is TRBD1 (5 bases). V dropped 5 bases and J dropped 4 bases, with 8 bases sitting between them. Looked up from germline, CDR1 is LNHNV and CDR2 is YYDKDF (reference sequence). The CDR3 runs 13 residues. The CDR3 bases are TGTGCCACCAGCGGCAGGGTCACCGGGGAGCTGTTTTTT. Protein sequence: CATSGRVTGELFF.

The chain recombines TRBV6-6 with TRBJ2-5; D possibly uses TRBD1 or TRBD2 (5 bases each). The J call is in doubt because the DNA end fits TRBJ2-7 better. Germline V gene data show CDR1 as MNHNY and CDR2 as SVGAGI (reference sequence). The CDR3 sequence is 13 residues long. CDR3 loop: CASSYSVGDEQYF. For the CDR3, the DNA is TGTGCCAGCAGTTACTCTGTGGGGGACGAGCAGTACTTC.

V and J are TRBV6-1 and TRBJ1-1; D remains unclear. CDR1 and CDR2 from the germline V gene are MNHNS and SASEGT. CDR3 length: 13 residues. V was clipped by 4 bases and J by 1 base, with 7 bases between them. The CDR3 is CASSGGWNTEAFF. The CDR3, as DNA: TGTGCCAGCAGTGGGGGTTGGAACACTGAAGCTTTCTTT.

CDR3 DNA sequence: TGTGCCAGCAGCCGTTTCCTTACAGGGACTGAAGCTTTCTTT. Protein product: CASSRFLTGTEAFF. This chain links TRBV11-1 with TRBJ1-1; tentative D call: TRBD1 (6 bases). CDR3 length equals 14 residues. V dropped 5 bases and J dropped 5 bases, with 15 bases sitting between them. The V gene's germline CDR1 is SGHAT and CDR2 FQDESV (reference sequence).

This clone was recorded only once. The chain joins TRBV7-9 to TRBJ1-5, with D uncertain. The V gene's germline CDR1 is SEHNR and CDR2 FQNEAQ (reference sequence). The CDR3 is 14 residues long. With 3 bases removed from V and 6 bases from J, the gap between germline ends came to 12 bases. The chain's CDR3 is CASSLEGRRQPQHF. The CDR3, as DNA: TGTGCCAGCAGCTTGGAGGGTCGGCGTCAGCCCCAGCATTTT.

This clone was observed a few times. This sample includes further DNA sequences coding for the same CDR3. The chain is built from TRBV4-2 and TRBJ1-4; D call uncertain. Germline lookup yields CDR1 LGHNA and CDR2 YNFKEQ. This CDR3 contains 13 residues. V was pared by 0 bases and J by 5 bases, with 4 bases between. In DNA, the CDR3 is TGTGCCAGCAGCCAAGACCAGAATGAAAAACTGTTTTTT. Amino acids: CASSQDQNEKLFF.

The chain uses TRBV4-2 and TRBJ1-1; D is uncertain. Germline V lookup: CDR1 LGHNA, CDR2 YNFKEQ. This CDR3 region has 16 residues. V was clipped by 0 bases and J by 1 base, with 12 bases between them. CDR3 loop: CASSQELVQANTEAFF. DNA for the CDR3: TGTGCCAGCAGCCAAGAGTTAGTGCAAGCGAACACTGAAGCTTTCTTT.

The sample holds a few counts of this clone. Relative to the germline gene, one junction end is altered; a read error may explain this. This chain joins TRBV6-1 and TRBJ1-5, with TRBD1 identical over 8 bases. CDR1 MNHNS and CDR2 SASEGT come from the germline V gene. CDR3 length: 16 residues. CDR3 in amino acids: CASSEGQGLRYQPQHF. The CDR3 DNA reads TGTGCCAGCAGCGAAGGACAGGGTTTGAGGTATCAGCCCCAGCATTTT.

V is TRBV7-8 and J is TRBJ1-1; weak D call: TRBD1 (5 bases). The V end was cut by 0 bases, the J end by 5 bases, with 13 bases between. CDR3 size: 15 residues. Germline CDR1 SGHVS, CDR2 FQNEAQ. As DNA, the CDR3 is TGTGCCAGCAGCTTAGCGCCAGGGAGGAAAACTGAAGCTTTCTTT. It translates to CASSLAPGRKTEAFF.

This clone was counted once. This chain connects TRBV5-1 to TRBJ1-1; no clear D. This CDR3 contains 14 residues. With 0 bases removed from V and 4 bases from J, the gap between germline ends came to 10 bases. Germline V gene data show CDR1 as SGHRS and CDR2 as YFSETQ. The CDR3: CASSLDDLGTEAFF. CDR3 in DNA: TGCGCCAGCAGCTTGGACGATTTGGGCACTGAAGCTTTCTTT.

The table lists this clone with a few counts. The chain recombines TRBV6-5 with TRBJ1-2, with 7 bases aligning to TRBD1. The CDR3 contains 12 residues. In germline, CDR1 is MNHEY, CDR2 SVGAGI. V trimming: 6 bases; J trimming: 10 bases; junction bases outside the gene matches: 8. CDR3 DNA sequence: TGTGCCAGCAGCACAACCGGGACAGACTACACCTTC. Its protein is CASSTTGTDYTF.

The V gene is TRBV4-1, the J gene TRBJ2-7; no clear D. V dropped 0 bases and J dropped 2 bases, with 8 bases sitting between them. The CDR3 is made up of 14 amino acids. The germline V gene has CDR1 MGHRA and CDR2 YSYEKL. The CDR3 DNA reads as TGCGCCAGCAGCCAAGAGCGCTCAACCTACGAGCAGTACTTC. Translation: CASSQERSTYEQYF.

The V and J genes are TRBV28 and TRBJ1-2; 8 bases line up with TRBD1. The V gene end was trimmed by 2 bases and the J gene end by 4 bases; junction bases not matched to a gene: 3. Germline CDR1 MDHEN, CDR2 SYDVKM. The CDR3 covers 14 residues. CDR3 sequence (DNA): TGTGCCAGCAGTTTAAGTCAGGGGGCCTATGGCTACACCTTC. Residues: CASSLSQGAYGYTF.

The V and J genes are TRBV15 and TRBJ1-1, with D maybe TRBD1 (6 bases). The CDR3 contains 13 residues. The germline gives CDR1 LNHNV, CDR2 YYDKDF (reference sequence). The germline V and J ends were trimmed by 5 bases and 3 bases, with 10 bases remaining between them. The CDR3 is CATSLDRDTEAFF. The DNA for the CDR3 is TGTGCCACCAGCCTGGACAGAGACACTGAAGCTTTCTTT.

This sequence joins TRBV13 and TRBJ1-2; no definite D call. The V end lost 0 bases, the J end lost 6 bases, and 14 bases lay between the germline ends. The length of the CDR3 is 15 residues. Germline V lookup: CDR1 PRHDT, CDR2 FYEKMQ (reference sequence). CDR3 bases: TGTGCCAGCAGCTTAGGGGCCGTTCCGTTCAATGGCTACACCTTC. Translating gives CASSLGAVPFNGYTF.

The V call is TRBV2, the J call TRBJ2-5; 15 bases agree with TRBD2. V lost 4 bases and J lost 1; bases outside the gene matches: 19. The CDR3 consists of 22 residues. Germline V gene sequence: CDR1 SNHLY, CDR2 FYNNEI. Here the CDR3 reads CASSARGLAGGQGPRSQETQYF. CDR3 DNA sequence: TGTGCCAGCAGTGCCCGAGGACTAGCGGGGGGGCAGGGGCCCCGAAGCCAAGAGACCCAGTACTTC.

The CDR3 protein is CASSRTSGGYEQYF. CDR3 coding DNA: TGTGCCAGCAGCCGGACTAGCGGGGGTTACGAGCAGTACTTC. The V call is TRBV7-2, the J call TRBJ2-7, with 13 bases aligning to TRBD2. This CDR3 region has 14 residues. Losses at the gene ends were 5 bases for V and 4 bases for J; bases not matched to a gene: 2. Per the germline V gene, CDR1 is SGHTA and CDR2 is FQGNSA.

For this clone: The junction departs from the called germline gene at one end, perhaps through a read error. The chain recombines TRBV7-7 with TRBJ2-5; D unclear. The germline V gene has CDR1 SSHAT and CDR2 FNYEAQ (reference sequence). The CDR3 loop spans 13 amino acids. The CDR3 nucleotides are TGTGCTAGCAGCTTAGGCTATCAAGAGACCCAGTACTTC. As protein: CASSLGYQETQYF.

The J gene is TRBJ1-5, the V gene TRBV30; 10 nucleotides align to TRBD1. Germline-derived CDR1 and CDR2 are GTSNPN and SVGIG (reference sequence). Unmatched junction bases numbered 4, after V lost 2 bases and J lost 6 bases. The CDR3 loop spans 14 amino acids. CDR3 sequence reads: CAWSRGQGIQPQHF. CDR3 nucleotides: TGTGCCTGGAGTCGGGGACAGGGGATTCAGCCCCAGCATTTT. Together with reference TRBV30 and TRBJ1-5, the CDR3 gives the full variable domain: SQTIHQWPATLVQPVGSPLSLECTVEGTSNPNLYWYRQAAGRGLQLLFYSVGIGQISSEVPQNLSASRPQDRQFILSSKKLLLSDSGFYLCAWSRGQGIQPQHFGDGTRLSIL.

The chain couples TRBV7-2 to TRBJ2-5; 8 bases align to TRBD2. Germline CDR1 and CDR2: SGHTA and FQGNSA. V lost 4 bases to trimming and J lost 6 bases; unmatched junction nucleotides: 10. The length of the CDR3 is 15 residues. The CDR3 sequence: CASSSGTGGRQTQYF. The CDR3 DNA is TGTGCCAGCAGCTCAGGGACGGGGGGGAGGCAGACCCAGTACTTC.

This clone was seen a handful of times. The V call is TRBV9, the J call TRBJ2-1, with D tentatively TRBD2 (6 bases). Germline V lookup: CDR1 SGDLS, CDR2 YYNGEE. The ends were cut back, 0 bases at V and 3 bases at J, with 7 bases in the middle. The CDR3 length is 14 residues. The CDR3 coding sequence is TGTGCCAGCAGCGTAGGGGGGGACTACAATGAGCAGTTCTTC. This sequence encodes CASSVGGDYNEQFF.

In its sample, this clone was seen once. The chain combines TRBV5-4 with TRBJ2-2, with a weak D call TRBD2 (7 bases). The CDR3 length is 17 residues. Germline CDR1 SGHNT, CDR2 YYREEE (reference sequence). V lost 6 bases, J lost 2 bases, and 20 bases lay in between. In DNA form, the CDR3 reads TGTGCCAGCACCCATGGGGGGGCCTCTTTAAACACCGGGGAGCTGTTTTTT. Translating gives CASTHGGASLNTGELFF. Together with reference TRBV5-4 and TRBJ2-2, the CDR3 gives the full variable domain: ETGVTQSPTHLIKTRGQQVTLRCSSQSGHNTVSWYQQALGQGPQFIFQYYREEENGRGNFPPRFSGLQFPNYSSELNVNALELDDSALYLCASTHGGASLNTGELFFGEGSRLTVL.

This chain joins TRBV6-5 and TRBJ1-6, with D possibly matching TRBD1 (6 bases). Germline loops: CDR1 MNHEY, CDR2 SVGAGI. The ends were cut back, 6 bases at V and 0 bases at J, with 9 bases in the middle. The CDR3 runs 15 residues. This CDR3 reads CASRADSSYNSPLHF. DNA of the CDR3: TGTGCCAGCAGGGCGGACAGCTCCTATAATTCACCCCTCCACTTT.

The chain recombines TRBV7-2 with TRBJ2-5, with 10 bases identical to TRBD2. The CDR3 consists of 15 residues. V shed 2 bases, J shed 2 bases, and the junction held 2 bases outside the gene matches. Germline values: CDR1 SGHTA, CDR2 FQGNSA. CDR3 DNA sequence: TGTGCCAGCAGCTTAACTAGCGGGGTTCAAGAGACCCAGTACTTC. Protein: CASSLTSGVQETQYF.

This clone has a single count. The sample carries other DNA sequences with the same CDR3. The chain employs TRBV6-5 and TRBJ1-5; D is undetermined. V shed 2 bases and J shed 2 bases, with 7 bases lying between them. The V gene's germline CDR1 is MNHEY and CDR2 SVGAGI. The CDR3 runs 14 residues. The CDR3 protein is CASSYRKGNQPQHF. CDR3 DNA sequence: TGTGCCAGCAGTTACAGGAAAGGCAATCAGCCCCAGCATTTT.

This clone occurred a few times. The chain carries TRBV5-6 and TRBJ2-7; TRBD2 is a possible D gene (5 bases). CDR1 and CDR2 from the germline V gene are SGHDT and YYEEEE. V was shortened by 4 bases and J by 0 bases, with 20 bases between the two germline ends. The CDR3 spans 17 residues. This CDR3 reads CASSTLIDYQSSYEQYF. The CDR3 nucleotides are TGTGCCAGCAGCACACTAATTGACTATCAGAGCTCCTACGAGCAGTACTTC.